These 22 T cell receptor beta chains were all obtained from the same sample, sequenced in a study of cytomegalovirus exposure and HLA in healthy donors. Primers included in the PCR were 60 Vbeta and 13 Jbeta primers. Assay used: immunoSEQ multiplex PCR; TCRdb lists only in-frame clones, some missing. The sample lists about 270,000 clones, about nine tenths occurring once. Sample: PBMCs. These TCRs come from a man between 35 and 55 years old in good health and CMV-seropositive.

The chain combines TRBV9 with TRBJ2-5; 9 nucleotides align to TRBD1. The tail of the sequence fits TRBJ2-7 better, so the J call may be wrong. CDR1 and CDR2 (germline): SGDLS, YYNGEE. The CDR3 length is 15 residues. CDR3 amino acids: CASSTDTGGVYEQYF. The DNA of the CDR3 is TGTGCCAGCAGCACCGATACAGGGGGCGTATACGAGCAGTACTTC.

CDR3 DNA sequence: TGCGCCAGCAGCTTCTTGGGGACTAGCGGTTACAATGAGCAGTTCTTC. Translated: CASSFLGTSGYNEQFF. The chain combines TRBV5-1 with TRBJ2-1; 11 bases match TRBD2. With V trimmed by 2 bases and J by 4 bases, 5 bases remained unmatched. Germline assignment: CDR1 SGHRS and CDR2 YFSETQ. This CDR3 region has 16 residues.

This clone occurred a few times. The rearrangement uses TRBV5-6 and TRBJ2-7; 9 nucleotides match TRBD1. This CDR3 is 13 amino acids long. Germline V lookup: CDR1 SGHDT, CDR2 YYEEEE. V shed 7 bases and J 6 bases; nucleotides not matched to a gene: 8. CDR3 amino acids: CASAPGTGREQYF. Written as DNA, the CDR3 is TGTGCCAGCGCACCCGGGACAGGGCGCGAGCAGTACTTC. The variable domain in full, with the rest retrieved from reference TRBV5-6 and TRBJ2-7, is DAGVTQSPTHLIKTRGQQVTLRCSPKSGHDTVSWYQQALGQGPQFIFQYYEEEERQRGNFPDRFSGHQFPNYSSELNVNALLLGDSALYLCASAPGTGREQYFGPGTRLTVT.

This clone was observed once. This chain uses TRBV2 with TRBJ2-5; maybe TRBD2 (6 bases). The V end was cut by 2 bases, the J end by 2 bases, with 12 bases between. The CDR3 spans 15 residues. The germline CDR1 and CDR2 sequences are SNHLY and FYNNEI. CDR3 sequence reads: CASSEWKGRQETQYF. CDR3 in DNA: TGTGCCAGCAGTGAATGGAAGGGGAGGCAAGAGACCCAGTACTTC.

The chain couples TRBV7-9 to TRBJ2-7; 8 bases are shared with TRBD2. Germline V gives CDR1 SEHNR, CDR2 FQNEAQ (reference sequence). The CDR3 consists of 15 residues. V lost 7 bases, J lost 2 bases, and 10 bases stayed unmatched. CDR3 region: CASTPHRGGAYEQYF. The CDR3 DNA sequence: TGTGCCAGCACCCCTCACCGGGGGGGCGCCTACGAGCAGTACTTC.

This chain links TRBV29-1 with TRBJ2-1; TRBD2 agrees at 7 bases. V lost 2 bases to trimming and J lost 10 bases; unmatched junction nucleotides: 11. Germline values: CDR1 SQVTM, CDR2 ANQGSEA. This CDR3 is 14 amino acids long. The DNA of the CDR3 is TGCAGCGTTGAATTCGGCGGGAGCCTGAGGGAGCAGTTCTTC. This translates into CSVEFGGSLREQFF.

The chain joins TRBV5-4 to TRBJ1-4; 7 nucleotides agree with TRBD1. V shed 5 bases, J shed 8 bases, and the junction held 12 bases outside the gene matches. This CDR3 spans 15 amino acids. From germline, CDR1 is SGHNT and CDR2 YYREEE (reference sequence). In nucleotides, the CDR3 is TGTGCCAGCAGTCTCGGACAGGCTCGAAGCGAAAAACTGTTTTTT. Translated, it gives CASSLGQARSEKLFF.

V gene TRBV19 combines with J gene TRBJ2-3, with 13 bases that match TRBD2. This CDR3 region has 17 residues. V lost 5 bases, J lost 1 base, and 6 bases stayed unmatched. Germline CDR1 and CDR2: LNHDA and SQIVND (reference sequence). The CDR3: CASSSRTSGGRTDTQYF. The CDR3, as DNA: TGTGCCAGTAGTTCCCGGACTAGCGGGGGCCGCACAGATACGCAGTATTTT.

The rearrangement links TRBV7-2 to TRBJ2-7; 12 nucleotides align to TRBD2. J lost 6 bases, V lost 1 base, and 4 bases had no gene match. CDR3 length: 15 amino acids. Germline V gene lookup returns CDR1 SGHTA and CDR2 FQGNSA. CDR3 nucleotides: TGTGCCAGCAGCTTAGGACTAGCGGGAGCTAGCGAGCAGTACTTC. It translates to CASSLGLAGASEQYF.

The chain links TRBV5-6 to TRBJ2-1; 7 positions agree with TRBD2. CDR1 is SGHDT and CDR2 is YYEEEE in the germline V gene. J lost 1 base, V lost 3 bases, and 7 bases had no gene match. The CDR3 sequence is 16 residues long. The CDR3 spells CASSYRLARSYNEQFF. CDR3 DNA: TGTGCCAGCAGCTACCGACTAGCTCGATCCTACAATGAGCAGTTCTTC.

The chain has TRBV5-6 and TRBJ1-4; 11 bases align to TRBD1. From germline, CDR1 is SGHDT and CDR2 YYEEEE. Germline trimming cut 9 bases from V and 8 bases from J; bases unmatched to any gene: 15. This CDR3 spans 16 amino acids. CDR3 coding DNA: TGTGCCACGAGCTCCGGGACAGGGGGTATAGGGGAAAAACTGTTTTTT. It yields the protein CATSSGTGGIGEKLFF. Supplemented by reference TRBV5-6 and TRBJ1-4, the full variable domain reads DAGVTQSPTHLIKTRGQQVTLRCSPKSGHDTVSWYQQALGQGPQFIFQYYEEEERQRGNFPDRFSGHQFPNYSSELNVNALLLGDSALYLCATSSGTGGIGEKLFFGSGTQLSVL.

A word on this clone: One junction end disagrees with the germline gene, perhaps due to a read error. The chain couples TRBV7-7 to TRBJ1-1; no firm D call. CDR1 and CDR2 from the germline V gene are SSHAT and FNYEAQ (reference sequence). The CDR3 contains 17 residues. The DNA of the CDR3 is TGTGCTAGCAGCCCTCTCGATGGTGCCGAGAGGAACACTGAAGCTTTCTTT. Translation gives CASSPLDGAERNTEAFF.

The chain couples TRBV7-2 to TRBJ1-2, with TRBD1 matching 8 bases. Per the germline V gene, CDR1 is SGHTA and CDR2 is FQGNSA. After removal of 4 bases from V and 4 bases from J, the junction contained 5 bases not matched to a gene. The length of the CDR3 is 14 residues. The DNA for the CDR3 is TGTGCCAGCAGCTGGGACAGGCAAGCCTATGGCTACACCTTC. Translated, it gives CASSWDRQAYGYTF.

There are a few counts of this clone. The V gene is TRBV15, the J gene TRBJ1-2; D may be TRBD1 (6 bases). Trimming left V 4 bases short and J 11 bases short, with 20 bases between. The CDR3 is 14 amino acids. CDR1 LNHNV and CDR2 YYDKDF come from the germline V gene (reference sequence). CDR3 in amino acids: CATSNKTMGDRYTF. The CDR3 DNA reads as TGTGCCACCAGCAATAAAACTATGGGCGACAGGTACACCTTC.

This clone has a single count. This chain links TRBV27 with TRBJ1-3, with a weak D call TRBD1 (5 bases). The V gene's germline CDR1 is MNHEY and CDR2 SMNVEV (reference sequence). The CDR3 loop spans 14 amino acids. V dropped 7 bases and J dropped 4 bases, with 14 bases sitting between them. CDR3 sequence reads: CASMTTGLGNTIYF. The DNA of the CDR3 is TGTGCCAGCATGACCACAGGCTTGGGAAACACCATATATTTT.

This clone was seen ten or more times. This chain joins TRBV5-4 and TRBJ2-7; TRBD2 aligns across 10 bases. The CDR3 loop spans 15 amino acids. V trimming: 5 bases; J trimming: 5 bases; junction bases outside the gene matches: 10. Germline values: CDR1 SGHNT, CDR2 YYREEE (reference sequence). The CDR3 region has the DNA TGTGCCAGCAGATCCCCCGGGACTAGCGTCCACGAGCAGTACTTC. This codes for CASRSPGTSVHEQYF.

This clone was observed a few times. The V and J genes are TRBV6-5 and TRBJ2-7; the match to TRBD2 covers 13 bases. The germline V gene encodes CDR1 MNHEY and CDR2 SVGAGI. This CDR3 region has 16 residues. Trimming at V came to 2 bases and at J to 8 bases, leaving 9 bases not matched to a gene. The CDR3 coding sequence is TGTGCCAGCAGTTACGCCCCCGGGACTAGCGGGATTAAGCAGTACTTC. This encodes CASSYAPGTSGIKQYF.

This clone was detected only once. The chain employs TRBV5-5 and TRBJ1-2, with TRBD1 as a possible D gene (5 bases). CDR1 is SGHKS, CDR2 YYEKEE, per germline (reference sequence). The V and J ends lost 7 bases and 0 bases respectively, with 10 bases between them. The CDR3 is 13 residues long. The DNA of the CDR3 is TGTGCCAGCTCCCCAGGGACTAACTATGGCTACACCTTC. Protein sequence: CASSPGTNYGYTF.

This chain uses TRBV7-9 with TRBJ2-7; D gene ambiguous. CDR1 SEHNR and CDR2 FQNEAQ come from the germline V gene (reference sequence). The CDR3 has 13 residues. V was cut by 1 base and J by 3 bases, with 7 bases left in between. In nucleotides, the CDR3 is TGTGCCAGCAGCTTAGGGTCAGGCTACGAGCAGTACTTC. It encodes CASSLGSGYEQYF.

The V gene is TRBV5-5, the J gene TRBJ2-7; D not certain. There are 12 residues in the CDR3. Trimming removed 4 bases at V and 2 bases at J, with 7 bases between. In germline, CDR1 is SGHKS, CDR2 YYEKEE (reference sequence). The CDR3 is CASSPFPYEQYF. CDR3 nucleotides: TGTGCCAGCAGCCCGTTCCCCTACGAGCAGTACTTC.

CDR3 sequence: CASTRLAGVTGELFF. CDR3 bases: TGTGCCAGCACCCGACTAGCGGGAGTGACCGGGGAGCTGTTTTTT. The chain uses TRBV2 and TRBJ2-2; 12 positions match TRBD2. V was clipped by 7 bases and J by 5 bases; unmatched bases: 5. Germline V gives CDR1 SNHLY, CDR2 FYNNEI. This CDR3 region has 15 residues.

V usage is TRBV6-5 and J usage is TRBJ2-7, with TRBD1 matching 9 bases. The junction had 3 bases not matched to a gene; V was cut back by 5 bases and J by 4 bases. This CDR3 has 13 residues. The germline V gene has CDR1 MNHEY and CDR2 SVGAGI. CDR3 nucleotides: TGTGCCAGCAGTATCGGGACAGGGTACGAGCAGTACTTC. Encoded protein: CASSIGTGYEQYF.